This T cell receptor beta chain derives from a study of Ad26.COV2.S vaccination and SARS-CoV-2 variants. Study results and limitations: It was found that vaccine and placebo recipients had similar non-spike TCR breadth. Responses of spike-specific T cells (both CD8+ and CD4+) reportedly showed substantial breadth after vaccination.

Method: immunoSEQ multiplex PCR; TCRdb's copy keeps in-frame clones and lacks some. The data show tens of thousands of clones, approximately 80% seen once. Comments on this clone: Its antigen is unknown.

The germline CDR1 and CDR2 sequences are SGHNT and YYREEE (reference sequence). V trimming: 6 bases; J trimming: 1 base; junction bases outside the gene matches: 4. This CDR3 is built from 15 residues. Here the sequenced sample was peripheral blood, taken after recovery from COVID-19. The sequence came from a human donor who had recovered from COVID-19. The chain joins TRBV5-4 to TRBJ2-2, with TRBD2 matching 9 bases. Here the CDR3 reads CASTPAGGNTGELFF. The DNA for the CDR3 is TGTGCCAGCACCCCAGCGGGGGGGAACACCGGGGAGCTGTTTTTT.